These 15 T cell receptor beta chains came from one sample sequenced in a study of cytomegalovirus exposure and HLA in healthy donors. 13 Jbeta primers and 60 Vbeta primers were used for the PCR. Measured with immunoSEQ multiplex PCR; TCRdb has only the in-frame clones, and not every one. The data show 100,000 to 150,000 clones, with around 70% seen just once and roughly 8.2% held by the top ten. The sequenced sample consisted of PBMCs. These TCRs come from a middle-aged woman in good health and CMV-seropositive.

This sequence joins TRBV5-1 and TRBJ1-4; 7 bases match TRBD1. CDR1 is SGHRS and CDR2 is YFSETQ in the germline V gene. CDR3 length: 15 residues. The V segment lost 4 bases and the J segment 4 bases; nucleotides outside the gene matches: 7. The CDR3: CASSLRQGRNEKLFF. In nucleotides, the CDR3 is TGCGCCAGCAGCCTAAGACAGGGACGTAATGAAAAACTGTTTTTT.

The genes are TRBV5-4 and TRBJ2-5; 10 nucleotides line up with TRBD2. J lost 2 bases, V lost 3 bases, and 4 bases had no gene match. There are 15 residues in the CDR3. Germline values: CDR1 SGHNT, CDR2 YYREEE (reference sequence). In nucleotides, the CDR3 is TGTGCCAGCAGCTATAAGACTAGCGGGCAAGAGACCCAGTACTTC. This encodes CASSYKTSGQETQYF.

The chain carries TRBV7-9 and TRBJ1-4; tentative D call: TRBD1 (6 bases). The CDR3 contains 15 residues. The V end lost 2 bases, the J end lost 3 bases, and 10 bases lay between the germline ends. Germline lookup yields CDR1 SEHNR and CDR2 FQNEAQ (reference sequence). CDR3 residues: CASSLLAGANEKLFF. CDR3 nucleotides: TGTGCCAGCAGCTTATTAGCAGGGGCTAATGAAAAACTGTTTTTT.

The J gene is TRBJ1-1, the V gene TRBV6-5; D is unresolved. Germline V gene lookup returns CDR1 MNHEY and CDR2 SVGAGI. The CDR3 consists of 15 residues. V dropped 0 bases and J dropped 1 base, with 9 bases sitting between them. The chain's CDR3 is CASSYSYAQNTEAFF. CDR3 nucleotide sequence: TGTGCCAGCAGTTACTCCTACGCTCAGAACACTGAAGCTTTCTTT.

The chain employs TRBV29-1 and TRBJ1-4; no definite D call. V lost 3 bases and J lost 3, with 11 bases in between. CDR3 length equals 14 residues. CDR1 and CDR2 from the germline V gene are SQVTM and ANQGSEA. CDR3 region: CSVDLPGSNEKLFF. CDR3 coding DNA: TGCAGCGTTGATCTCCCCGGGTCTAATGAAAAACTGTTTTTT.

The chain carries TRBV7-2 and TRBJ1-4; D unclear. Germline CDR1 is SGHTA and CDR2 is FQGNSA. This CDR3 is built from 14 residues. V was trimmed by 6 bases and J by 2 bases, leaving 10 bases between them. The CDR3 DNA reads as TGTGCCAGCAGATCAGGCGGGACTAATGAAAAACTGTTTTTT. It encodes CASRSGGTNEKLFF.

The V gene is TRBV7-9, the J gene TRBJ1-5; 7 nucleotides align to TRBD1. With V trimmed by 2 bases and J by 6 bases, 1 base remained unmatched. CDR1 SEHNR and CDR2 FQNEAQ come from the germline V gene (reference sequence). There are 13 residues in the CDR3. CDR3 amino acids: CASSLQGGQPQHF. In nucleotides, the CDR3 is TGTGCCAGCAGCTTACAGGGGGGTCAGCCCCAGCATTTT.

This clone was counted only a few times. This chain uses TRBV5-1 with TRBJ2-2; D possibly corresponds to TRBD1 (6 bases). Germline CDR1 reads SGHRS; CDR2 reads YFSETQ. This CDR3 has 14 residues. Trimming removed 3 bases at V and 0 bases at J, with 6 bases between. The DNA of the CDR3 is TGCGCCAGCAGCTGGACAGCGAACACCGGGGAGCTGTTTTTT. It codes for CASSWTANTGELFF. Full variable domain (outside the CDR3, taken from reference TRBV5-1 and TRBJ2-2): KAGVTQTPRYLIKTRGQQVTLSCSPISGHRSVSWYQQTPGQGLQFLFEYFSETQRNKGNFPGRFSGRQFSNSRSEMNVSTLELGDSALYLCASSWTANTGELFFGEGSRLTVL.

The J gene is TRBJ2-1, the V gene TRBV5-1, with a possible D match to TRBD2 (5 bases). Deletions cut 4 bases from V and 7 bases from J, with 12 bases between. Germline V CDR1 and CDR2: SGHRS, YFSETQ. The CDR3 loop spans 13 amino acids. The chain's CDR3 is CASSLGELNEQFF. DNA of the CDR3: TGCGCCAGCAGCCTGGGAGAATTGAATGAGCAGTTCTTC.

The gene calls are TRBV10-3 and TRBJ1-2; TRBD1 might be the D (6 bases). The ends were cut back, 8 bases at V and 2 bases at J, with 12 bases in the middle. Germline CDR1 is ENHRY and CDR2 is SYGVKD. The CDR3 sequence is 13 residues long. Here the CDR3 reads CAISRGINYGYTF. The CDR3 coding sequence is TGTGCCATCTCCAGGGGCATAAACTATGGCTACACCTTC.

This clone was counted once. The junction and the germline gene differ at one end; a read error may be behind it. This chain's CDR3 is CAGRRGSNQPQHF. CDR3 nucleotide sequence: TGTGCCGGCAGAAGGGGATCAAATCAGCCCCAGCATTTT. J is TRBJ1-5 and V is TRBV6-5; tentative D call: TRBD1 (5 bases). The germline gives CDR1 MNHEY, CDR2 SVGAGI. The CDR3 extends over 13 amino acids.

The chain links TRBV5-4 to TRBJ1-3; 8 nucleotides line up with TRBD1. Germline values: CDR1 SGHNT, CDR2 YYREEE (reference sequence). V gave up 3 bases and J gave up 6 bases; unmatched junction bases: 8. This CDR3 region has 15 residues. This chain's CDR3 is CASSSWTGFKNTIYF. The CDR3 nucleotides read TGTGCCAGCAGCTCCTGGACAGGGTTTAAAAACACCATATATTTT. Full variable domain (missing parts from reference TRBV5-4 and TRBJ1-3): ETGVTQSPTHLIKTRGQQVTLRCSSQSGHNTVSWYQQALGQGPQFIFQYYREEENGRGNFPPRFSGLQFPNYSSELNVNALELDDSALYLCASSSWTGFKNTIYFGEGSWLTVV.

This sequence joins TRBV7-9 and TRBJ1-1, with 7 bases lining up with TRBD1. Germline CDR1 and CDR2: SEHNR and FQNEAQ (reference sequence). The CDR3 is 13 residues long. The V and J ends lost 4 bases and 4 bases, in that order; junction bases with no gene match: 3. CDR3: CASSSQGSTEAFF. In DNA, the CDR3 is TGTGCCAGCAGCTCACAGGGGAGCACTGAAGCTTTCTTT.

This clone is a singleton in its sample. The gene calls are TRBV7-9 and TRBJ2-2; D is unclear. CDR3 length equals 16 residues. V dropped 0 bases and J dropped 3 bases, with 11 bases sitting between them. The germline V gene encodes CDR1 SEHNR and CDR2 FQNEAQ (reference sequence). DNA of the CDR3: TGTGCCAGCAGCTTAGCTTTTAACAGATACACCGGGGAGCTGTTTTTT. Amino acid sequence: CASSLAFNRYTGELFF.

The sample holds one count of this clone. This chain uses TRBV10-3 with TRBJ2-5; 7 positions agree with TRBD2. CDR1 is ENHRY and CDR2 is SYGVKD in the germline V gene. The CDR3 has 13 amino acids. Trimming took 4 bases from V and 5 from J; bases not matched to a gene: 4. The CDR3 protein is CAISVQGGETQYF. The CDR3, as DNA: TGTGCCATCAGTGTGCAGGGAGGGGAGACCCAGTACTTC.